This T cell receptor beta chain derives from a study of T cell responses to AZD1222 COVID-19 vaccine. A remark on this clone: The target antigen is unknown.

Profiling relied on immunoSEQ multiplex PCR, and the TCRdb table lists in-frame clones only, not all of them. The data hold 200,000 to 250,000 clones, with roughly 94% observed a single time. Study-wide points: Spike-wide coverage was observed for vaccine-associated CD4 TCRs, with dominant responses at 160-218 and 743-854. Repertoire samples came only from after the peak T cell response. Donors, mostly white British, included more females; clonal diversity was possibly underestimated. Spike-specific TCRs gained breadth and depth after people received two AZD1222 doses.

Germline CDR1 is LGHDT and CDR2 is YNNKEL (reference sequence). Trimming removed 0 bases from V and 2 bases from J, with 13 bases in between. This CDR3 is built from 17 residues. This receptor was taken from an adult who received the MenACWY meningococcal vaccine as a control. The chain employs TRBV3-1 (or the pseudogene TRBV3-2) and TRBJ2-2; D possibly corresponds to TRBD2 (5 bases). The sample here was peripheral blood, taken 28 days after the second dose of the MenACWY control vaccine. Written as DNA, the CDR3 is TGTGCCAGCAGCCAAGATGAGGACTTCCTTAACACCGGGGAGCTGTTTTTT. Its protein product is CASSQDEDFLNTGELFF.